The present T cell receptor beta chain was sequenced within a study of regulatory T cells in long-lasting Graves disease. In building TCR beta libraries, iRepertoire HTBI primers were used together with Arm-PCR of CDR3 regions. TCRdb reprocessed the multiplex PCR reads with MiXCR, giving one entry per CDR3 protein. The sample consists of roughly 500,000 distinct CDR3 sequences, 11% to 15% of them appearing once. CDR3 length equals 16 residues. In germline, CDR1 is LGHNA, CDR2 YNFKEQ. The V gene end was trimmed by 4 bases and the J gene end by 2 bases; junction bases not matched to a gene: 4. A few counts support this clonotype. Time point: newly diagnosed GD, antithyroid drugs for less than 3 months. Extracted RNA from PBMCs served as the source of the TCR library. These records were also assigned to another study, of T cells in Graves' hyperthyroidism and ophthalmopathy.

Sample: peripheral blood mononuclear cells (PBMCs), taken at new diagnosis, from a patient treated with antithyroid drugs. The TCR comes from a woman aged 50 to 60 with Graves disease. This chain connects TRBV4-2 to TRBJ2-3; 12 bases line up with TRBD2. For the CDR3, the DNA is TGTGCCAGCAGCCCCAGGACTAGCGGGACCACAGATACGCAGTATTTT. Translated, it gives CASSPRTSGTTDTQYF.